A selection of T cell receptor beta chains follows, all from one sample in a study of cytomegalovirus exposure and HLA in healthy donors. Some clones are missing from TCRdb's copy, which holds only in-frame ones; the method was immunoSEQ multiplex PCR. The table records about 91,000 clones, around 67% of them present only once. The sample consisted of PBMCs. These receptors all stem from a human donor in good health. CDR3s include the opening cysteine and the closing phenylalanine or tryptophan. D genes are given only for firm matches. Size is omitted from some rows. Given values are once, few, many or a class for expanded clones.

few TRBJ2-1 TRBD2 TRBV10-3 TGTGCCATCAGTGCGACTAGCGGGGGCAATGAGCAGTTCTTC CAISATSGGNEQFF
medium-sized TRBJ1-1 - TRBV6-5 TGTGCCAGCAGTCCCCCTACGGGAATCCCTGAAGCTTTCTTT CASSPPTGIPEAFF
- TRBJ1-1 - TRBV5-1 TGCGCCAGCAGCTTGGGGGGCAGGGTAAGGACTGAAGCTTTCTTT CASSLGGRVRTEAFF
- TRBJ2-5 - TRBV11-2 TGTGCCAGCAGCTTCCGGGGAGAGGAGACCCAGTACTTC CASSFRGEETQYF
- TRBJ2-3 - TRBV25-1 TGTGCCAGCAGTGAAGAGAAGACAGGAAATACAGATACGCAGTATTTT CASSEEKTGNTDTQYF
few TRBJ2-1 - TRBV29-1 TGCAGCGTTGAAACAGCAAGCCACAATGAGCAGTTCTTC CSVETASHNEQFF
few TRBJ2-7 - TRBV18 TGTGCCAGCTCACCGGTTAATCAGGGCTACGAGCAGTACTTC CASSPVNQGYEQYF
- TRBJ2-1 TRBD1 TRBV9 TGTGCCAGCAGCGTACAGGGGGCTAACAATGAGCAGTTCTTC CASSVQGANNEQFF
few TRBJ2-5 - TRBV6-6 TGTGCCAGCAGTCGCTCCCGGGAGACCCAGTACTTC CASSRSRETQYF
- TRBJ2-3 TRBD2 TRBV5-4 TGTGCCAGCAGCTTGGGCGGGGGTGGGTTAAATACGCAGTATTTT CASSLGGGGLNTQYF
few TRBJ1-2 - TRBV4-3 TGCGCCAGCAGCCAAGCGCAGGGTCCAGACTATGGCTACACCTTC CASSQAQGPDYGYTF
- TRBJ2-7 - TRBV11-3 TGTGCCAGCAGCTTAGATTATGGCCACAGGTCCTACGAGCAGTACTTC CASSLDYGHRSYEQYF
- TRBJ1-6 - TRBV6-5 TGTGCCAGCAAATCAGGGTCCCGGAGCCCCCTCCACTTT CASKSGSRSPLHF